This TCR beta chain comes out of a study of cytomegalovirus exposure and HLA in healthy donors. Both 60 Vbeta primers and 13 Jbeta primers went into the PCR. Clones were read by immunoSEQ multiplex PCR, and TCRdb kept only the in-frame ones, dropping some. Among about 230,000 clones listed, 77% were seen once. The CDR3 totals 13 residues. V lost 5 bases to trimming and J lost 7 bases; unmatched junction nucleotides: 5. Germline CDR1 is SGHVS and CDR2 is FNYEAQ. This clone was seen only a few times. Sequences were obtained from PBMCs. The receptor was derived from an older woman in good health and CMV-seropositive. The rearrangement uses TRBV7-6 and TRBJ1-2; 9 nucleotides agree with TRBD1. The CDR3 region is CASSRTGDGGYTF. CDR3 bases: TGTGCCAGCAGCCGGACAGGGGACGGTGGCTACACCTTC.